This T cell receptor (beta chain) is drawn from a study of PD-1 blockade in classical Hodgkin lymphoma. TCRdb keeps only in-frame clones here, not all; method: immunoSEQ multiplex PCR. The sample contains approximately 100,000 clones, 85% to 90% of which appear only once. V shed 7 bases and J 8 bases; nucleotides not matched to a gene: 8. Germline assignment: CDR1 MNHNY and CDR2 SVGAGI (reference sequence). This CDR3 region has 14 residues. All patients relapsed after autologous stem cell transplantation, and brentuximab vedotin exposure varied. This clone was recorded a few times. The sequence came from a human donor with classical Hodgkin lymphoma. The chain has TRBV6-6 and TRBJ1-6; TRBD1 matches 7 bases. The specimen comprised peripheral blood mononuclear cells (PBMCs), sampled before the second cycle of nivolumab. CDR3 bases: TGTGCCAGCACCAGGAGGGGGCGGGATTCACCCCTCCACTTT. Translated, it gives CASTRRGRDSPLHF.